This entry concerns a single T cell receptor beta chain. This clone has a single count. Its antigen specificity is not known. The record has no base qualities; no much larger clone is one base away. In total, fewer than 750 healthy bone marrow donors made up the cohort. Cohort members were all nominally healthy when sampled, although unrecorded immune exposures were likely present. The donor tested CMV seronegative, placing the donor among the 350 to 400 seronegative members of the cohort. A peripheral blood sample was provided by each donor, and peripheral blood mononuclear cells were used for TCR beta sequencing. The Qiagen DNeasy Blood Extraction Kit was used to extract genomic DNA from the blood cell samples. The data were taken from a study of cytomegalovirus exposure and HLA in healthy donors (dated by TCRdb to about 2017). Background on the whole study: In an earlier analysis of fewer than 750 of the donors, around 300 Gb of sequence data and 95 million to 130 million unique TCR beta sequences from about 180 million T cells were reported. Besides the first cohort of hundreds of subjects, a separate validation cohort made up of roughly 120 different subjects was used. Four or five DR-DQ haplotypes were handled as single units for association and clustering because linkage in the cohort was strong. Using immunosequencing, the study profiled T cell repertoires from 500 to 800 subjects and related those repertoires to cytomegalovirus serostatus. The later analysis used no new phenotypic data to find candidate immune exposures, relying instead on TCR beta sequences and their occurrence across donors. An early release that covered approximately 600 HLA-typed donors contained about 290 gigabases of sequencing data and around 80 million unique TCR sequences. The number of donors typed differed by locus, with about 620-630 for A, B, C, DRB1 and DQB1, roughly 520 for DQA1, 600 to 610 for DPA1, and some 440 for DPB1. Class I and class II HLA loci were covered by the typing at four-digit resolution. Of the 300 to 450 genotyped donors, over 80% were placed in the genetic ancestry cluster associated with self-reported Caucasian donors. A later genetic analysis used genome-wide SNP genotypes for about 65% of the roughly 670 donors, treating that subset as a discovery cohort. High-throughput TCR immunosequencing, statistical association of individual TCRs with disease status, and machine learning were combined to predict cytomegalovirus infection status. Among roughly 400 genotyped donors of the cohort, an average of approximately 200,000 unique TCR beta nucleotide sequences was sequenced per donor, of which 15% to 20% were non-productive. The study aimed to test whether signatures of past pathogen exposure could be identified by cataloging public T cell receptors. Every discovery cohort repertoire had been produced on one sequencing platform. Donor age, sex, ethnicity and CMV serostatus were compiled alongside the repertoire data. In an earlier analysis of 587 of the donors, high-throughput TCR beta sequencing was used to judge whether each TCR beta V gene segment behaved as functional or pseudogenic. In a later analysis, previously published TCR beta repertoires from several hundred donors were re-analyzed and high-resolution HLA genotyping was added so that TCR occurrence patterns could be studied.

The CDR3 goes from the cysteine to the phenylalanine over 11 residues. Of all the DNA, just the CDR3 is kept, 33 bases in frame from base 1. Sequences SEHNR (CDR1) and FQNEAQ (CDR2) are obtained from the germline V gene (reference sequence). Trimming at the junction amounts to 5 bases on V and 7 bases on J, and the germline ends lie 8 bases apart. Libraries were prepared through the immunoSEQ multiplex PCR assay. For the multiplex PCR, a mixture combining 60 forward primers for TCR Vbeta segments and 13 reverse primers for TCR Jbeta segments was used. Amplification of the CDR3 region of rearranged TCR beta genes was performed with a multiplex PCR assay on genomic DNA. The amplified TCR beta libraries were sequenced on the Illumina HiSeq System as 87-base-pair reads. Per the source publication's procedure: A later analysis counted approximately 74 million unique TCR beta chains across the 650 to 800 repertoires, and roughly 9.9 million of these chains were shared by at least two donors. Raw reads were error-corrected and collapsed into unique sequences with a nearest-neighbor algorithm that merged closely related sequences to remove PCR and sequencing errors. V, D and J gene segments were assigned by aligning CDR3 sequences to IMGT reference sequences. For a sequence to be retained, a match of at least six nucleotides to both a V gene segment and a J gene segment was required. A rearrangement counted as productive if the CDR3 had no stop codons and remained in frame with V and J, and every other rearrangement counted as non-productive. Following IMGT convention, CDR3 was defined as the stretch from the second conserved V-encoded cysteine to the conserved J-encoded phenylalanine. Sequences without an unambiguous match to a single V gene segment were excluded from the earlier analysis of a few hundred of the donors. An earlier analysis of fewer than 750 of the donors called V segments functional above 56.7% productive rearrangements and segregating when the between-donor standard deviation exceeded 5%. A statistical classification framework was developed to diagnose cytomegalovirus status using the catalog of TCR beta chain sequences. In a later analysis, TCR nucleotide sequences were compared against IMGT/GENE-DB human TR gene sequences so that V and J genes could be assigned. Using the TCRdist pipeline, a later analysis assigned CDR3 sequences along with most-parsimonious VDJ recombination scenarios. In a later analysis, every TCR beta chain was defined by the combination of its CDR3 amino acid sequence and its V-gene family, and reads without a unique V-gene family were dropped. To address suspected cross-contamination and a sequencing artifact, a later analysis removed a few hundred highly shared, low-generation-probability nucleotide sequences. A later analysis calculated a clonal expansion index for each public chain from normalized within-repertoire ranks of inferred template counts. In a later analysis, generation probabilities were computed with a VDJ recombination model fitted to out-of-frame rearrangements, and the resulting probabilities were checked against IGoR. A later analysis scored TCR-TCR, TCR-HLA and TCR-CMV co-occurrence with hypergeometric tests, applying a repertoire-size bias correction to TCR pairs. A later analysis estimated false discovery rates by permuting HLA or CMV assignments 20 times. In a later analysis, co-occurring TCRs were grouped with DBSCAN, and TCRdist sequence similarity was added when clustering was performed within HLA-allele-positive subsets. For co-occurrence clustering, repertoires with fewer than 30,000 or more than 120,000 public chains were excluded, along with five repertoires with anomalous nucleotide sharing. In TCRdb, the immuneACCESS table is reduced to in-frame sequences with V and J assigned. These tables do not hold every clone; where another copy was compared, an unresolved V gene accounts for under half, and the others remain unexplained. That table supplies the V and J calls and clone size; D and trimming were determined from the DNA. For this sample the table gives approximately 190,000 clones, of which approximately 81% were detected only once. The ten largest clonotypes hold around 3.9% of the sample.

General study outcomes and caveats: In vitro tests confirmed that a few of the cytomegalovirus-associated TCR beta chains recognize cytomegalovirus antigens. For the cohort, immune exposure information was limited to CMV serostatus. Some IMGT-functional V segments, including TRBV6-2 and TRBV6-3, could not be told apart with the 87-base-pair reads, so those segments were excluded. Assigning TCR associations to individual alleles was difficult when HLA alleles, especially DR and DQ, strongly co-occurred. Several of the top co-occurrence clusters appeared to be linked to parvovirus B19, influenza, CMV and Epstein-Barr virus, according to a later analysis. Presence/absence analyses assumed roughly uniform sequencing depth across donors, an assumption that may not hold. A cluster of highly shared sequence variants was judged likely to be a technical artifact of the sequencing pipeline. An earlier analysis of some 590 of the donors showed that most TCR beta V segments appeared in productive rearrangements either about 87% or about 30% of the time, which broadly matched IMGT annotations. A later genetic analysis reported fewer N-insertions in productive TCRs among donors in an Asian-associated ancestry cluster than the roughly 670-donor mean. At a false discovery rate of 0.05, a later analysis linked 16,951 TCR beta sequences to specific HLA alleles. Across donors, most TCR sequences were observed very rarely, whereas some public TCRs were present in many individuals. Because some donors lacked HLA typing at each locus, the association tests relied only on the typed subset. The authors suggested that the approach could potentially be generalized to other disease states and immunological phenotypes. Correlated functional status among segregating V segments might be attributable to linkage disequilibrium, but an unknown experimental factor could not be ruled out. An association between a missense DCLRE1C variant and V-gene and J-gene trimming of TCR beta chains was found in a later genetic analysis and replicated in an independent cohort. The classifier was reported to diagnose cytomegalovirus status with high specificity and sensitivity in both the original and validation cohorts. Because counts were too low, fewer than 20 rarely observed V segments, including chromosome 9 orphons, were excluded from the earlier analysis of under 650 of the donors. In the study, approximately 160 TCR beta chains were listed as associated with cytomegalovirus. A further reported finding was that TCR beta sequences accurately predicted the HLA-A and HLA-B alleles for most subjects in the first cohort. Only TCR beta chains were sequenced in this cohort, and the absence of alpha or paired-chain data limited detectable features. A later analysis found that most CMV-associated TCR beta chains appeared HLA-restricted, with HLA associations seemingly driven largely by CMV exposure. A later analysis found that HLA-associated TCR beta chains were more clonally expanded and had lower generation probabilities than equally common non-associated chains. In a later analysis, the rate of TCR association differed among HLA loci, with DRB1 alleles having the most associated TCRs and HLA-C alleles having the fewest.

This clonotype was sampled from a man aged 50-60 years in good health and CMV-seronegative. The chain is made from TRBV7-9 and TRBJ1-1, and perhaps TRBD1 as D gene, on 5 matching bases. Material for sequencing was PBMCs. The DNA sequence is as follows: TGTGCCAGCAGCCCCGGGGGTGAAGCTTTCTTT. This yields the protein CASSPGGEAFF. The variable domain in full, with residues beyond the CDR3 obtained from the reference TRBV7-9 and TRBJ1-1 genes, is DTGVSQNPRHKITKRGQNVTFRCDPISEHNRLYWYRQTLGQGPEFLTYFQNEAQLEKSRLLSDRFSAERPKGSFSTLEIQRTEQGDSAMYLCASSPGGEAFFGQGTRLTVV.